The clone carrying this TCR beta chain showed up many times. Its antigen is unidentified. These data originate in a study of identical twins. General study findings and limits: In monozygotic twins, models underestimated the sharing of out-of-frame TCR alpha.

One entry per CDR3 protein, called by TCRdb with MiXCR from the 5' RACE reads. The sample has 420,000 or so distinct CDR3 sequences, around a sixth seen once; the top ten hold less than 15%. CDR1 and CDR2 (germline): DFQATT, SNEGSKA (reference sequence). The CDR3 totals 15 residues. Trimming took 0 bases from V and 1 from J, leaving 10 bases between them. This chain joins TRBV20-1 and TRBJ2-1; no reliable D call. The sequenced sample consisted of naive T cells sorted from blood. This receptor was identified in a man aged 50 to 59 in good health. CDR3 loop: CSARDLRSSYNEQFF. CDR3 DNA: TGCAGTGCTAGAGATCTTCGGAGTTCCTACAATGAGCAGTTCTTC.